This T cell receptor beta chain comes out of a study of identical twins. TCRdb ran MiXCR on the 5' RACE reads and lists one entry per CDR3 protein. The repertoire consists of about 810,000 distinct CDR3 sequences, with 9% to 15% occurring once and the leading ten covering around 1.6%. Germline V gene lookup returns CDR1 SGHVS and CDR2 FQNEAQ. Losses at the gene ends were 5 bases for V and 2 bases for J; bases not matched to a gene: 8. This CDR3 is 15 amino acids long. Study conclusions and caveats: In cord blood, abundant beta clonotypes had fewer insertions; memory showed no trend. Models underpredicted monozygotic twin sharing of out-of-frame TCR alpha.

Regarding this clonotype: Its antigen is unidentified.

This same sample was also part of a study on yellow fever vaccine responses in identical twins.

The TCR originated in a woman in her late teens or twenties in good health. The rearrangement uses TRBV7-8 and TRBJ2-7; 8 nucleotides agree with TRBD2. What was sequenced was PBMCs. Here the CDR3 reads CASSPPGTRTYEQYF. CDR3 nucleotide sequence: TGTGCCAGCAGCCCCCCCGGGACTAGGACCTACGAGCAGTACTTC.